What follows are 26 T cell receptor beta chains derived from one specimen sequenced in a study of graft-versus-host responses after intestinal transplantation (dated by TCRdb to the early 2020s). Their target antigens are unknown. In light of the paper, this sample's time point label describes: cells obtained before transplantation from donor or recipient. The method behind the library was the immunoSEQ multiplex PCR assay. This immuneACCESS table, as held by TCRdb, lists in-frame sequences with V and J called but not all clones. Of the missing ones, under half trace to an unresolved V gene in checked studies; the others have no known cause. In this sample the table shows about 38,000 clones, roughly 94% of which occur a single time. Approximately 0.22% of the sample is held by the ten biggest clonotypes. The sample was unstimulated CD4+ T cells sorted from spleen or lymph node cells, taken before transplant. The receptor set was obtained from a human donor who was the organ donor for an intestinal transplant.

CDR3 nucleotides: TGTGCCAGCAGCTTCCGGGACAGGGGGAATCTCGAGGAGCTGTTTTTT. Translating gives CASSFRDRGNLEELFF. The genes are TRBV5-8 and TRBJ2-2; 11 nucleotides match TRBD1. V lost 2 bases to trimming and J lost 10 bases; unmatched junction nucleotides: 10. CDR1 is SGHTS and CDR2 is YDEGEE in the germline V gene. The CDR3 runs to 16 residues.

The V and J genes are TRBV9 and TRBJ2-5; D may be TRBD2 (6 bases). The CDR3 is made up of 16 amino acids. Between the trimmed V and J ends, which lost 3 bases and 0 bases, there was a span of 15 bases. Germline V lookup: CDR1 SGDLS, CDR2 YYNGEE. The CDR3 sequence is CASSARPRDYQETQYF. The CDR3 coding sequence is TGTGCCAGCAGCGCGAGACCCCGGGACTACCAAGAGACCCAGTACTTC.

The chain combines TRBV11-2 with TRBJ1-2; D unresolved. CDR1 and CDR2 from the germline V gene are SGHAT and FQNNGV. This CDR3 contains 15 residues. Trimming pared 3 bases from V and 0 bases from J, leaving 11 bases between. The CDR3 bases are TGTGCCAGCAGCTTGACGGACCGAGCTAACTATGGCTACACCTTC. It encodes CASSLTDRANYGYTF. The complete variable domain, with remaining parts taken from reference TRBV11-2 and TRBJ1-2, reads EAGVAQSPRYKIIEKRQSVAFWCNPISGHATLYWYQQILGQGPKLLIQFQNNGVVDDSQLPKDRFSAERLKGVDSTLKIQPAKLEDSAVYLCASSLTDRANYGYTFGSGTRLTVV.

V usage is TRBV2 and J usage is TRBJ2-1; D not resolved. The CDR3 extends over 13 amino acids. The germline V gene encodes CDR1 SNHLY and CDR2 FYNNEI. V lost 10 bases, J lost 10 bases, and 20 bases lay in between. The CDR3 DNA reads TGTGCCACTACCAACCCATCGGTCAACGAGCAGTTCTTC. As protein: CATTNPSVNEQFF. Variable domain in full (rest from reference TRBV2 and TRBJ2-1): EPEVTQTPSHQVTQMGQEVILRCVPISNHLYFYWYRQILGQKVEFLVSFYNNEISEKSEIFDDQFSVERPDGSNFTLKIRSTKLEDSAMYFCATTNPSVNEQFFGPGTRLTVL.

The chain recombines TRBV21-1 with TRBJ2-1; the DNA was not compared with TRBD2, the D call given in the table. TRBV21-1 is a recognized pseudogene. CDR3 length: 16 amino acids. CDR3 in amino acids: CASSKRAGSSYNEQFF. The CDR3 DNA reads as TGTGCCAGCAGCAAAAGGGCGGGGAGCTCCTACAATGAGCAGTTCTTC.

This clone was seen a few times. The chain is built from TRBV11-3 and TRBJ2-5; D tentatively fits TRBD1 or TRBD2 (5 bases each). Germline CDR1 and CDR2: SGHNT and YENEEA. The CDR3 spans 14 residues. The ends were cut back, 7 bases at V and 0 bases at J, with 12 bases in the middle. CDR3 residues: CASTWWGNQETQYF. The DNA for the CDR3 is TGTGCCAGCACCTGGTGGGGGAACCAAGAGACCCAGTACTTC.

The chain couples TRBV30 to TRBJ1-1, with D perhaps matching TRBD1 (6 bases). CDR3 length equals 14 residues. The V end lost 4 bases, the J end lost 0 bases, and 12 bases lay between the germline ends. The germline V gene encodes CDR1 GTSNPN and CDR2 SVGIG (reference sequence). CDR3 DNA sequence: TGTGCCTGGACTAAACAGGGACTGAACACTGAAGCTTTCTTT. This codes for CAWTKQGLNTEAFF.

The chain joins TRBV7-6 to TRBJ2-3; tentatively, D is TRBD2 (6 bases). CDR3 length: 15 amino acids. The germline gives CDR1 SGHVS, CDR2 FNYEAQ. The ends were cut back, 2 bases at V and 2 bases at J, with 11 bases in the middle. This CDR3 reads CASSLSGPNTDTQYF. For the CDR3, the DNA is TGTGCCAGCAGCTTAAGCGGGCCAAACACAGATACGCAGTATTTT. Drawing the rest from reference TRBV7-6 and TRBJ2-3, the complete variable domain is GAGVSQSPRYKVTKRGQDVALRCDPISGHVSLYWYRQALGQGPEFLTYFNYEAQQDKSGLPNDRFSAERPEGSISTLTIQRTEQRDSAMYRCASSLSGPNTDTQYFGPGTRLTVL.

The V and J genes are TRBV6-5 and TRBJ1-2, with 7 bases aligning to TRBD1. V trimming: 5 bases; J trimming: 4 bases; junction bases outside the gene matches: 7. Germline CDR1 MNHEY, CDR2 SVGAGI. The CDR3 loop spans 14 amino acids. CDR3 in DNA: TGTGCCAGCAGTCAGACAGGGTTGGGCTATGGCTACACCTTC. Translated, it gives CASSQTGLGYGYTF.

The CDR3 DNA is TGTGCCAGTAACTCCGGGACAGGGGGCTTCACAGATACGCAGTATTTT. Translated, it gives CASNSGTGGFTDTQYF. V is TRBV19 and J is TRBJ2-3, with TRBD1 matching over 12 bases. The CDR3 is made up of 16 amino acids. The junction had 7 bases not matched to a gene; V was cut back by 7 bases and J by 2 bases. Germline V gives CDR1 LNHDA, CDR2 SQIVND (reference sequence).

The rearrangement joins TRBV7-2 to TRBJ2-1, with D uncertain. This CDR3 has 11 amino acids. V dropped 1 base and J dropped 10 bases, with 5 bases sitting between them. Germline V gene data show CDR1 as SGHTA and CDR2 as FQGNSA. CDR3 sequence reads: CASSLVREQFF. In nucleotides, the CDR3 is TGTGCCAGCAGCTTAGTCCGCGAGCAGTTCTTC.

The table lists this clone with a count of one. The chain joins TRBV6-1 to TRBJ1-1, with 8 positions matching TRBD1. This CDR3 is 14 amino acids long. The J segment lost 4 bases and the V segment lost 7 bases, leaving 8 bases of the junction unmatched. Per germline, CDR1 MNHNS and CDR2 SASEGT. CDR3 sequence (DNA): TGTGCCAGCACCTTGACAGGGGTAGGCACTGAAGCTTTCTTT. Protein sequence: CASTLTGVGTEAFF.

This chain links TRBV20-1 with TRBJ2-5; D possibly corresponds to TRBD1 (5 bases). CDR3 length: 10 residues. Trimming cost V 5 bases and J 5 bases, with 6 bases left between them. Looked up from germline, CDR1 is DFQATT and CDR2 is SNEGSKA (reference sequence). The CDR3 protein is CSASGETQYF. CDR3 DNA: TGCAGTGCTTCAGGGGAGACCCAGTACTTC.

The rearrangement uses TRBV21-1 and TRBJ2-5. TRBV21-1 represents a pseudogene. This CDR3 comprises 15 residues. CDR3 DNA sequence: TGTGCCAGCAGCAAAGCGGGACGGATCCAAGAGACCCAGTACTTC. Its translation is CASSKAGRIQETQYF.

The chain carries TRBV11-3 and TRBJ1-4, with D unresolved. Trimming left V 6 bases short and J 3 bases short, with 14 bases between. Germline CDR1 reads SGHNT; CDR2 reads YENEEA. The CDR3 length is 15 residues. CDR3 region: CASSPGERSNEKLFF. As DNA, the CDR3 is TGTGCCAGCAGTCCCGGGGAGAGGTCTAATGAAAAACTGTTTTTT.

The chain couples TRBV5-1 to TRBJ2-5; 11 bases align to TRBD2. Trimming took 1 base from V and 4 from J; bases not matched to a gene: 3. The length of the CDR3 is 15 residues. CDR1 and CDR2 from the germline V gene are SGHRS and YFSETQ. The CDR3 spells CASSLFLAGGETQYF. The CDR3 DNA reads TGCGCCAGCAGCTTGTTCCTAGCGGGGGGAGAGACCCAGTACTTC.

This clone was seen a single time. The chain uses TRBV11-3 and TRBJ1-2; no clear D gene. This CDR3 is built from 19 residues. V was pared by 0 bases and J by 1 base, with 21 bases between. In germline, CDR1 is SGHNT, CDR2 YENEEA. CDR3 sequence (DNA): TGTGCCAGCAGCTTAGATGCGAGGCGCCTCGTCCAAAATAACTATGGCTACACCTTC. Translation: CASSLDARRLVQNNYGYTF.

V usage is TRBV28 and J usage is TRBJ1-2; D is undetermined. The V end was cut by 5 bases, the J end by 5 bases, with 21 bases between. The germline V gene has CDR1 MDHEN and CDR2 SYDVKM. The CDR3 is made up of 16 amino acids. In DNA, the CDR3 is TGTGCCAGCAGTCAATCCCGTGGCCGCGGGGAGTATGGCTACACCTTC. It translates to CASSQSRGRGEYGYTF.

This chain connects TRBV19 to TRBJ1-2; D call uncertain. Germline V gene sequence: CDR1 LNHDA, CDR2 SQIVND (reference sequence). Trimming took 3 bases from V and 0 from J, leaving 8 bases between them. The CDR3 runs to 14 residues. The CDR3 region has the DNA TGTGCCAGTAGTATCCTCAGGACTAACTATGGCTACACCTTC. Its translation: CASSILRTNYGYTF.

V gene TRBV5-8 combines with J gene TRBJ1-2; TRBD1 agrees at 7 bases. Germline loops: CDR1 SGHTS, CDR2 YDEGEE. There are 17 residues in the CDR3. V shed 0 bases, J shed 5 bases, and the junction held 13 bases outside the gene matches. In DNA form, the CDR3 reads TGTGCCAGCAGCTTGGTCAGGGGGTATAGAGGGGCGTATGGCTACACCTTC. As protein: CASSLVRGYRGAYGYTF.

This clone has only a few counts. The CDR3 nucleotides read TGTGCCAGCAGTTACTGGGTGGGCCGGCACTACGAGCAGTACTTC. Its translation is CASSYWVGRHYEQYF. This sequence joins TRBV6-5 and TRBJ2-7; D unresolved. CDR3 length equals 15 residues. Trimming stripped 1 base from V and 3 bases from J, with 13 bases between. Germline CDR1 is MNHEY and CDR2 is SVGAGI.

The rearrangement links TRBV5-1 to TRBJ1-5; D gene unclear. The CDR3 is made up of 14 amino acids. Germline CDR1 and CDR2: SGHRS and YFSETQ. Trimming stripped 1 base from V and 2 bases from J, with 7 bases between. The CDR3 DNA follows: TGCGCCAGCAGCTTGTCGCCGGGCAATCAGCCCCAGCATTTT. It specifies CASSLSPGNQPQHF.

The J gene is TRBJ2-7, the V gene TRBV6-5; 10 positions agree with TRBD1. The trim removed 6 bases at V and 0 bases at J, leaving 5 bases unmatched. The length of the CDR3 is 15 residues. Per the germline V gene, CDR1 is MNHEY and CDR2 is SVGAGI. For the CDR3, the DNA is TGTGCCAGCAGAGCGGGACAGGGGACCTCCTACGAGCAGTACTTC. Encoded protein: CASRAGQGTSYEQYF.

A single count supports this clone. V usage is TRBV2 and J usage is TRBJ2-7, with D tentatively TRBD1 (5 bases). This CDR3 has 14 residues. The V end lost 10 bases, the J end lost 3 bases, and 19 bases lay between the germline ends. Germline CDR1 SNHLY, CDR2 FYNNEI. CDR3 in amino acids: CATRLTQGIYEQYF. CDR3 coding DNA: TGTGCCACCCGATTGACCCAGGGAATCTACGAGCAGTACTTC.

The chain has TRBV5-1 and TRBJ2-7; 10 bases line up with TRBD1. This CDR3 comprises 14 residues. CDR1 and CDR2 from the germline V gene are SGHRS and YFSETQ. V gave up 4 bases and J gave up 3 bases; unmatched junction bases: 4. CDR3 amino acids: CASSKDRGYYEQYF. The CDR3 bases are TGCGCCAGCAGCAAGGACAGGGGGTACTACGAGCAGTACTTC.

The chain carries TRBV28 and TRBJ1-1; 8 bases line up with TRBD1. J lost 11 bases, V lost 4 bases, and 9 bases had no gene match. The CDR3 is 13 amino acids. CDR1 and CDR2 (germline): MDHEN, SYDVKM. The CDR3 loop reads CASSSPTTGEAFF. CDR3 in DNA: TGTGCCAGCAGTTCCCCCACGACAGGGGAGGCTTTCTTT.